Listed below are T cell receptor beta chains from one sample, sequenced in a study of cytomegalovirus exposure and HLA in healthy donors. The data were produced by immunoSEQ multiplex PCR, yet TCRdb's version contains in-frame clones alone and is incomplete. The sample holds about 190,000 clones, more than 70% seen once. Sequenced material: PBMCs. Receptors were obtained from a man aged 25-40 years in good health and CMV-seropositive. CDR3s include the opening cysteine and the closing phenylalanine or tryptophan. A D gene is named only where the DNA matches it firmly. Size tells how often a clone was seen (once, few, many) or the class of an expanded clone, and some rows leave it out.

CDR3nt	CDR3aa	abundance	v_gene	j_gene	d_gene
TGTGCCAGCAGCTTAGAGACAGGGGAGTCCGGGGAGCTGTTTTTT	CASSLETGESGELFF	once	TRBV11-2	TRBJ2-2	TRBD1
TGTGCCAGCAGCTTAGGGACTATCAACACCGGGGAGCTGTTTTTT	CASSLGTINTGELFF	once	TRBV7-3	TRBJ2-2	TRBD2
TGTGCCAGTAGAGGGGGCGGGTCCTCCTACGAGCAGTACTTC	CASRGGGSSYEQYF	-	TRBV19	TRBJ2-7	TRBD1
TGTGCCAGCAGTTCGTCGGGACTACTATACAATGAGCAGTTCTTC	CASSSSGLLYNEQFF	-	TRBV28	TRBJ2-1	TRBD2
TGTGCCAGCGCCGTAGCGGGGGCCCAAGAGACCCAGTACTTC	CASAVAGAQETQYF	-	TRBV7-3	TRBJ2-5	TRBD2
TGTGCTAGTGGTTTGGTATCAGGGGCTACGCAGTATTTT	CASGLVSGATQYF	-	TRBV12-5	TRBJ2-3	-
TGTGCCAGCAGCCAAACGGGGGCTAGCGGGAGAAGAATGGAGACCCAGTACTTC	CASSQTGASGRRMETQYF	-	TRBV9	TRBJ2-5	TRBD2
TGTGCCTGGAGTGTGCTCACCGGGACTAGAGTCTACGAGCAGTACTTC	CAWSVLTGTRVYEQYF	-	TRBV30	TRBJ2-7	TRBD2
TGTGCCAGCTCGTCCGGGACAGGGCCCTCCTACGAGCAGTACTTC	CASSSGTGPSYEQYF	-	TRBV18	TRBJ2-7	TRBD1
TGTGCCTGGGCGGCAGACAGGGTTCAAGTGTGGGTGGATGAGCAGTTCTTC	CAWAADRVQVWVDEQFF	-	TRBV30	TRBJ2-1	TRBD1
TGTGCCAGCAGTGGCGGAGGGTTCGGCTCTGGAAACACCATATATTTT	CASSGGGFGSGNTIYF	-	TRBV6-1	TRBJ1-3	-
TGTGCCAGCTCACCACAGGGGGCGCGAGAAAAACTGTTTTTT	CASSPQGAREKLFF	-	TRBV18	TRBJ1-4	TRBD1
TGTGCCACCAGCAGAGTCCGGGGGCAAGAGACCCAGTACTTC	CATSRVRGQETQYF	-	TRBV15	TRBJ2-5	-
TGTGCCAGCAGCCCCCGGTCTAGCGGGGGTACTAGCACAGATACGCAGTATTTT	CASSPRSSGGTSTDTQYF	-	TRBV11-3	TRBJ2-3	TRBD2
TGTGCCAGCAGCCCACCCTCCGGACAGCCTACCGGGGAGCTGTTTTTT	CASSPPSGQPTGELFF	-	TRBV7-6	TRBJ2-2	-
TGTGCCAGCAGCGTAGAAGCCGGTCTCGGTGGGGAGCTGTTTTTT	CASSVEAGLGGELFF	once	TRBV9	TRBJ2-2	-
TGCGCCAGCAGTGCCAACCAAGAGACCCAGTACTTC	CASSANQETQYF	once	TRBV10-1	TRBJ2-5	-
TGTGCCAGCAGCCCCAACGAAGCGGGATGGAACTACGAGCAGTACTTC	CASSPNEAGWNYEQYF	-	TRBV9	TRBJ2-7	TRBD2
TGTGCCAGCAGTTATCTTGACAGGGGGGGCTATGGCTACACCTTC	CASSYLDRGGYGYTF	few	TRBV6-5	TRBJ1-2	TRBD1
TGTGCCAGCAGGAGACGGGATGGGTACTATGGCTACACCTTC	CASRRRDGYYGYTF	-	TRBV28	TRBJ1-2	-
TGCGCCAGCAGCTTGGGACAGGGGTGGAAGAATGAGCAGTTCTTC	CASSLGQGWKNEQFF	once	TRBV5-1	TRBJ2-1	TRBD1
TGTGCCATCAGTGACTTCGGAGGGCCCCAGCATTTT	CAISDFGGPQHF	-	TRBV10-3	TRBJ1-5	-
TGCAGCGTTAAGGGGAAGAACACTGAAGCTTTCTTT	CSVKGKNTEAFF	-	TRBV29-1	TRBJ1-1	-
TGCGCCAGCAGTGTTCAGGGGGTGGGAGACGAGCAGTACTTC	CASSVQGVGDEQYF	-	TRBV10-2	TRBJ2-7	TRBD1
TGTGCCAGCAGTGGCGTCATAGAGGCGTTCTTC	CASSGVIEAFF	-	TRBV2	TRBJ2-1	-
TGTGCCAGCAGCTTGCAGGGACTCCCCACCGGGGAGCTGTTTTTT	CASSLQGLPTGELFF	-	TRBV5-4	TRBJ2-2	-
TGTGCCAGTAGTATACGTAGGGGGCACCAAGAGACCCAGTACTTC	CASSIRRGHQETQYF	-	TRBV19	TRBJ2-5	TRBD1
TGCAGCGTTCGGGGACAGGGCGGCTACACCTTC	CSVRGQGGYTF	-	TRBV29-1	TRBJ1-2	TRBD1
TGTGCCAGCAGCTGGGGACAGGGGCAGTATAATTCACCCCTCCACTTT	CASSWGQGQYNSPLHF	-	TRBV5-4	TRBJ1-6	TRBD1
TGTGCCAGCAGTTACTTTCTAGCGGGAGAGAATGAGCAGTTCTTC	CASSYFLAGENEQFF	-	TRBV6-5	TRBJ2-1	TRBD2
TGTGCCAGCATCCGGACAGGGTATCAGCCCCAGCATTTT	CASIRTGYQPQHF	-	TRBV28	TRBJ1-5	TRBD1
TGCAGCGCCGCCGGGACAGGGGATGGCTACACCTTC	CSAAGTGDGYTF	-	TRBV29-1	TRBJ1-2	TRBD1
TGTGCCAGCAGTGAAAGACTAGCGGCAGGCACAGATACGCAGTATTTT	CASSERLAAGTDTQYF	-	TRBV25-1	TRBJ2-3	TRBD2
TGTGCCAGCTCACCAGAGTTGAGTAATGGCTACACCTTC	CASSPELSNGYTF	-	TRBV18	TRBJ1-2	-
TGCGCCAGCAGTTACTCGACAGGGGGCCAAGAGACCCAGTACTTC	CASSYSTGGQETQYF	once	TRBV5-1	TRBJ2-5	TRBD1
TGTGCCAGCAGCTTAGAGCAGTCGAGGGCTTTCTTT	CASSLEQSRAFF	-	TRBV5-8	TRBJ1-1	-
TGTGCAAGTCGCTTAGTAAAGTACCGGGACAACTATAACTATGGCTACACCTTC	CASRLVKYRDNYNYGYTF	-	TRBV12-2	TRBJ1-2	-
TGTGCCACGGGGGAAGGGGGGGGCAATCAGCCCCAGCATTTT	CATGEGGGNQPQHF	-	TRBV19	TRBJ1-5	-
TGTGCCAGCTCACCACCGAGCGGGGGCGTGAACACTGAAGCTTTCTTT	CASSPPSGGVNTEAFF	once	TRBV18	TRBJ1-1	-